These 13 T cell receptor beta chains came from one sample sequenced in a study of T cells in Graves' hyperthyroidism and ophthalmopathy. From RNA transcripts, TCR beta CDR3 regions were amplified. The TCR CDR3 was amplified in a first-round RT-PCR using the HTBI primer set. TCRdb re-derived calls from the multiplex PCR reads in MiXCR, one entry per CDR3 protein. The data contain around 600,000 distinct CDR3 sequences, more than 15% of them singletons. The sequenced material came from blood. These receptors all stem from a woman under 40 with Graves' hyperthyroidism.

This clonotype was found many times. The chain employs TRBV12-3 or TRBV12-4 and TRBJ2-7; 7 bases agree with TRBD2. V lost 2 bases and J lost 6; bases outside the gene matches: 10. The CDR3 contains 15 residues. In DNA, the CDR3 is TGTGCCAGCAGTTTAAATCCGGCGGGAGTCCCCGAGCAGTACTTC. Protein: CASSLNPAGVPEQYF.

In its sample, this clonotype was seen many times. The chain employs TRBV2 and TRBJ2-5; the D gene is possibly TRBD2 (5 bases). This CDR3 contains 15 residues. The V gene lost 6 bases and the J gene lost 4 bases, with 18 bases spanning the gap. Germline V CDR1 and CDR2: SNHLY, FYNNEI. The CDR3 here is CASSPGGGRRETQYF. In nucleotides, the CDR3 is TGTGCCAGCAGCCCCGGAGGCGGTAGGCGAGAGACCCAGTACTTC.

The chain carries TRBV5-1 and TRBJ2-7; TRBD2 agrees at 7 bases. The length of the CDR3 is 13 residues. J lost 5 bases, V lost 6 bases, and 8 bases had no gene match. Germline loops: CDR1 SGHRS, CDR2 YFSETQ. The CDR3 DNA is TGCGCCAGCACCGCGGCGGGGGTCCACGAGCAGTACTTC. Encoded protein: CASTAAGVHEQYF.

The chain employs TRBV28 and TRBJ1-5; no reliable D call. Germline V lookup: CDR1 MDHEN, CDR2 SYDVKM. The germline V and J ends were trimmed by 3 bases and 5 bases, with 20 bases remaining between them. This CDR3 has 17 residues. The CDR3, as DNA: TGTGCCAGCAGTTTCCAACGACCGCTCCGAATTGATCAGCCCCAGCATTTT. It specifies CASSFQRPLRIDQPQHF. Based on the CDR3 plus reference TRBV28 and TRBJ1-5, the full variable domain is DVKVTQSSRYLVKRTGEKVFLECVQDMDHENMFWYRQDPGLGLRLIYFSYDVKMKEKGDIPEGYSVSREKKERFSLILESASTNQTSMYLCASSFQRPLRIDQPQHFGDGTRLSIL.

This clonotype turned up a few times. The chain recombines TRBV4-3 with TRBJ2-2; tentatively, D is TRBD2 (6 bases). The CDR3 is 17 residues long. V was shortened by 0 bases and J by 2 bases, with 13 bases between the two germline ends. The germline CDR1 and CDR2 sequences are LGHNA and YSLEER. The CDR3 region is CASSQDGTGRNTGELFF. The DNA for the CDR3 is TGCGCCAGCAGCCAAGATGGGACTGGAAGAAACACCGGGGAGCTGTTTTTT.

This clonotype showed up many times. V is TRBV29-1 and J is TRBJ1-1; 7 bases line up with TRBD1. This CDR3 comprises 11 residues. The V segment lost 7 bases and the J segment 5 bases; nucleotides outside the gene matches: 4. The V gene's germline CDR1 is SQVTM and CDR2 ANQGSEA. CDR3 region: CSGDRVTEAFF. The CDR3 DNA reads TGCAGCGGAGACAGGGTTACTGAAGCTTTCTTT.

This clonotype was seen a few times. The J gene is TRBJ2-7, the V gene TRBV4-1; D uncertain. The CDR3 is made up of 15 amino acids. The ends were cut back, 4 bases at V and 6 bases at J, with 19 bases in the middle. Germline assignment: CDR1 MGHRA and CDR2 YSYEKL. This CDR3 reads CASSPHSAFPLEQYF. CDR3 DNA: TGCGCCAGCAGCCCTCACTCAGCGTTCCCCCTCGAGCAGTACTTC.

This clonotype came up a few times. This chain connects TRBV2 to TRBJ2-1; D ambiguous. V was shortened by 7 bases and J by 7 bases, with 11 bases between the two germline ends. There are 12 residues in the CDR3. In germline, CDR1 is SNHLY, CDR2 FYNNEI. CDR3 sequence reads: CASNPITNEQFF. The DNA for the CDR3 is TGTGCCAGCAACCCTATAACGAATGAGCAGTTCTTC.

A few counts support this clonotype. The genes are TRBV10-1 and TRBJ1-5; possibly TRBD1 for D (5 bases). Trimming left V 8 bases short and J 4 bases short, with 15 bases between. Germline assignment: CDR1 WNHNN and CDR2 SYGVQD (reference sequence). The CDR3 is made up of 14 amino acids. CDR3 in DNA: TGCGCCAGCCTGGGGCAGGGTGGGAATCAGCCCCAGCATTTT. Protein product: CASLGQGGNQPQHF.

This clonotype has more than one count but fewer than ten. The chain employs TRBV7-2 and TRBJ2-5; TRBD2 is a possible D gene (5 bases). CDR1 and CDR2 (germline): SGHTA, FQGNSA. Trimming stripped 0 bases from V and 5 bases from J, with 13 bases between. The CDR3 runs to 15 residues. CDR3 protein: CASSLAQRPGETQYF. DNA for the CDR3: TGTGCCAGCAGCTTAGCCCAACGCCCGGGGGAGACCCAGTACTTC. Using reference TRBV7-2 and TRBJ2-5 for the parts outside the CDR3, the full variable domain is GAGVSQSPSNKVTEKGKDVELRCDPISGHTALYWYRQSLGQGLEFLIYFQGNSAPDKSGLPSDRFSAERTGGSVSTLTIQRTQQEDSAVYLCASSLAQRPGETQYFGPGTRLLVL.

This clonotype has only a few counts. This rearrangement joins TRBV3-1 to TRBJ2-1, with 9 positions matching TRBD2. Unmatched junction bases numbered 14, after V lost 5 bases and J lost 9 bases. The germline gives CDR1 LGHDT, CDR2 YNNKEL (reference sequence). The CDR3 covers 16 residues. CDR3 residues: CASSDKGGGAGGEQFF. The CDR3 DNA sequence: TGTGCCAGCAGCGACAAAGGCGGGGGGGCCGGGGGTGAGCAGTTCTTC.

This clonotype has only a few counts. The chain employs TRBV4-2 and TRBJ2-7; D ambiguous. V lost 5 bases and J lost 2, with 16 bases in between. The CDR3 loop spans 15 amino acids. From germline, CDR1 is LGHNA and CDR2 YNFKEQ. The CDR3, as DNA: TGTGCCAGCAGCGGGGATGATGGGCGGACCTACGAGCAGTACTTC. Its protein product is CASSGDDGRTYEQYF.

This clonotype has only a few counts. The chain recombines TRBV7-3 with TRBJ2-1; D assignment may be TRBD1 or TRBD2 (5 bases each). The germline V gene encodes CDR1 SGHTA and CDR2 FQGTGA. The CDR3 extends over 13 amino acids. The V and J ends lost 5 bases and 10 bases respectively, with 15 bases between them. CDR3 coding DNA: TGTGCCAGCAGCACGCTCGCCCGGGGCGAGCAGTTCTTC. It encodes CASSTLARGEQFF. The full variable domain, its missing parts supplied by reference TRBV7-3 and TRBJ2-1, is GAGVSQTPSNKVTEKGKYVELRCDPISGHTALYWYRQSLGQGPEFLIYFQGTGAADDSGLPNDRFFAVRPEGSVSTLKIQRTERGDSAVYLCASSTLARGEQFFGPGTRLTVL.